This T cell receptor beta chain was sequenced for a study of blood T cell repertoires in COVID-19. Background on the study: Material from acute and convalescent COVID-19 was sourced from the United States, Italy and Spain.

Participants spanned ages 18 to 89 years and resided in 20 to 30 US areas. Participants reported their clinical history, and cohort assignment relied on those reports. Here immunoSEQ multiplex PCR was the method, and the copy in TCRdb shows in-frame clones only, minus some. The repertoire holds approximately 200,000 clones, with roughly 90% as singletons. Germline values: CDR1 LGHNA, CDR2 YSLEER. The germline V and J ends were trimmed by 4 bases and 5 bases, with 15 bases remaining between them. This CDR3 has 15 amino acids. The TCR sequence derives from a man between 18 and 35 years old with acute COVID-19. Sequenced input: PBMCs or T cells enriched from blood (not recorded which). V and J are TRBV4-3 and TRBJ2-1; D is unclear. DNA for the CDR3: TGCGCCAGCAGCCCCGACTCCCAGAGAAACAATGAGCAGTTCTTC. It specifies CASSPDSQRNNEQFF.